A single sample is the source of the 8 T cell receptor beta chains below, sequenced in a study of blood T cells in healthy people across ages. Then a second PCR, running roughly 7 to 11 cycles, was carried out with a sample-barcoded 5' primer and a J-beta primer mix. In TCRdb, the 5' RACE reads were re-called with MiXCR into one record per CDR3 protein. The table shows some 920,000 distinct CDR3 sequences, with roughly 51% occurring only once. The sample taken for sequencing was blood. The receptors were sampled from an older woman in good health.

The rearrangement joins TRBV7-2 to TRBJ2-7; 8 nucleotides match TRBD2. This CDR3 is built from 14 residues. CDR1 SGHTA and CDR2 FQGNSA come from the germline V gene. V trimming: 5 bases; J trimming: 6 bases; junction bases outside the gene matches: 9. CDR3 bases: TGTGCCAGCAGCGGGTTGCGGGGGACTAGCGAGCAGTACTTC. It specifies CASSGLRGTSEQYF.

This chain connects TRBV20-1 to TRBJ2-1; the D is unclear. Trimming removed 4 bases at V and 6 bases at J, with 4 bases between. This CDR3 spans 10 amino acids. Per the germline V gene, CDR1 is DFQATT and CDR2 is SNEGSKA (reference sequence). The CDR3 DNA reads TGCAGTGCTACCGGCAATGAGCAGTTCTTC. It codes for CSATGNEQFF.

The rearrangement uses TRBV2 and TRBJ2-1; 15 bases agree with TRBD2. The closer fit of TRBJ2-7 to the DNA end suggests the J call may be wrong. Looked up from germline, CDR1 is SNHLY and CDR2 is FYNNEI. The CDR3 is 16 amino acids. DNA of the CDR3: TGTGCCAGCAGGGGGACTAGCGGGAGGATATACAATGAGCAGTACTTC. Amino acids: CASRGTSGRIYNEQYF.

Only a few counts were recorded for this clonotype. The chain recombines TRBV6-5 with TRBJ2-5, with 7 bases aligning to TRBD2. TRBJ2-7 matches the DNA end more closely, so the J call is doubtful. This CDR3 contains 13 residues. Germline CDR1 and CDR2: MNHEY and SVGAGI. For the CDR3, the DNA is TGTGCCAGCATTAAAGCGGGAAGCAACGAGCAGTACTTC. As protein: CASIKAGSNEQYF.

This sequence joins TRBV2 and TRBJ2-1, with TRBD2 as a possible D gene (6 bases). V dropped 8 bases and J dropped 13 bases, with 18 bases sitting between them. Per germline, CDR1 SNHLY and CDR2 FYNNEI. The CDR3 is 12 residues long. The CDR3 is CASRLRGSGQFF. The CDR3 DNA reads TGTGCCAGCCGGCTCCGGGGGAGCGGTCAGTTCTTC.

This clonotype was counted between two and nine times. The V call is TRBV12-3 or TRBV12-4, the J call TRBJ2-3, with D tentatively TRBD1 or TRBD2 (5 bases each). The CDR3 is 14 residues long. Trimming stripped 5 bases from V and 2 bases from J, with 11 bases between. This chain's CDR3 is CASSRDANTDTQYF. The CDR3 region has the DNA TGTGCCAGCAGTCGGGACGCTAACACAGATACGCAGTATTTT.

V gene TRBV20-1 combines with J gene TRBJ2-7, with 9 bases aligning to TRBD1. CDR1 and CDR2 from the germline V gene are DFQATT and SNEGSKA (reference sequence). The length of the CDR3 is 16 residues. Germline trimming cut 0 bases from V and 3 bases from J; bases unmatched to any gene: 9. CDR3 bases: TGCAGTGCTAGAGATCGAGTTGGGACAGGGATCTACGAGCAGTACTTC. Translation: CSARDRVGTGIYEQYF.

This clonotype occurred once. V usage is TRBV18 and J usage is TRBJ2-5; no clear D. CDR1 is KGHSH and CDR2 is LQKENI in the germline V gene. The V end lost 1 base, the J end lost 3 bases, and 6 bases lay between the germline ends. This CDR3 is built from 13 residues. The CDR3 here is CASSPLDKETQYF. The CDR3 coding sequence is TGTGCCAGCTCACCACTAGATAAAGAGACCCAGTACTTC.